This paragraph reports one T cell receptor (beta chain). As yet, its antigen is unknown. These data belong to a study of CD8+CD57+ T cells in acquired aplastic anemia. Study at large: The average for DNA from sorted CD4+ and CD8+ cells was roughly 3 ug. Approximately 11 million reads were obtained on average for healthy donor CD4+ cells.

Template material for TCR beta VDJ and CDR3 profiling consisted of genomic DNA. Using its own MiXCR run on the reads, TCRdb lists one record per CDR3 protein. The sample shows hundreds of thousands of distinct CDR3 sequences, about two thirds of them seen only once. The length of the CDR3 is 15 residues. Trimming left V 6 bases short and J 3 bases short, with 17 bases between. Study results and limitations: The number of CD8+ CDR3 sequences shared by patients and controls was twenty-nine. No significant difference in CD8+ Simpson's diversity was found between patients and controls.

This rearrangement joins TRBV12-3 or TRBV12-4 to TRBJ1-2; weak D call: TRBD1 (6 bases). Sequencing was performed on sorted CD4+, CD8+, or CD8+CD57+ T cells (not recorded which) from PBMCs. This receptor was obtained from a human donor in good health, serving as a control. The CDR3 DNA reads TGTGCCAGCAGACAGGAACGGGGGGCGGACTATGGCTACACCTTC. Its protein product is CASRQERGADYGYTF.